These 22 T cell receptor beta chains came from one sample sequenced in a study of spatial heterogeneity in lung cancer. Regarding time point: sample taken at primary tumor resection. One entry per CDR3 protein results from TCRdb running MiXCR on the 5' RACE reads. Found here are about 48,000 distinct CDR3 sequences, around 5.2% of them singletons; the top ten hold 8.5% to 14%. The sample here was PBMCs, taken at surgery. These receptors came from a male donor with early-stage non-small cell lung cancer.

This clonotype was observed many times. The chain carries TRBV2 and TRBJ2-7; tentative D call: TRBD2 (6 bases). The V gene's germline CDR1 is SNHLY and CDR2 FYNNEI. Trimming left V 4 bases short and J 4 bases short, with 23 bases between. CDR3 length equals 17 residues. This CDR3 is CASSVRSGYRQRYEQYF. In DNA form, the CDR3 reads TGTGCCAGCAGTGTGAGAAGCGGGTATAGGCAAAGATACGAGCAGTACTTC. The entire variable domain, with the rest obtained from reference TRBV2 and TRBJ2-7, is as follows: EPEVTQTPSHQVTQMGQEVILRCVPISNHLYFYWYRQILGQKVEFLVSFYNNEISEKSEIFDDQFSVERPDGSNFTLKIRSTKLEDSAMYFCASSVRSGYRQRYEQYFGPGTRLTVT.

The table lists this clonotype with many counts. The chain couples TRBV6-1 to TRBJ1-5, with D unresolved. The germline V and J ends were trimmed by 2 bases and 6 bases, with 5 bases remaining between them. This CDR3 spans 12 amino acids. Per germline, CDR1 MNHNS and CDR2 SASEGT. The CDR3 here is CASSESPQPQHF. In DNA form, the CDR3 reads TGTGCCAGCAGTGAAAGTCCTCAGCCCCAGCATTTT.

In this sample, this clonotype turned up many times. The CDR3 region is CASSLQRPYEQYF. CDR3 nucleotides: TGTGCCAGCAGTTTACAGAGACCCTACGAGCAGTACTTC. This chain links TRBV27 with TRBJ2-7, with D hard to call. This CDR3 spans 13 amino acids. Trimming took off 2 bases at V and 2 bases at J, with 7 bases between the two ends. Germline assignment: CDR1 MNHEY and CDR2 SMNVEV (reference sequence).

In this sample, this clonotype turned up a few times. The genes are TRBV12-5 and TRBJ2-3, with a possible D match to TRBD2 (5 bases). This CDR3 is 11 amino acids long. V lost 6 bases, J lost 5 bases, and 6 bases lay in between. Germline CDR1 reads LGHNT; CDR2 reads FRNRAP. The CDR3 loop is CASGEVDTQYF. For the CDR3, the DNA is TGTGCTAGTGGGGAGGTAGATACGCAGTATTTT.

This clonotype was counted many times. The rearrangement links TRBV6-1 to TRBJ1-6, with D unresolved. CDR3 length: 12 residues. Trimming left V 6 bases short and J 8 bases short, with 8 bases between. Germline lookup yields CDR1 MNHNS and CDR2 SASEGT. The CDR3 protein is CASRSFDSPLHF. In nucleotides, the CDR3 is TGTGCCAGCAGATCCTTTGATTCACCCCTCCACTTT.

This clonotype showed up many times. The V gene is TRBV29-1, the J gene TRBJ2-7, with 11 bases matching TRBD1. The CDR3 is made up of 13 amino acids. Germline CDR1 and CDR2: SQVTM and ANQGSEA. After removal of 8 bases from V and 9 bases from J, the junction contained 12 bases not matched to a gene. The CDR3 DNA sequence: TGCAGCATCCGGACAGGGGGCGCTTTGGTGCAGTACTTC. Residues: CSIRTGGALVQYF.

The sample holds many counts of this clonotype. This rearrangement joins TRBV4-2 to TRBJ2-1, with D perhaps TRBD2 (5 bases). Trimming removed 4 bases from V and 3 bases from J, with 13 bases in between. The CDR3 has 15 residues. Germline V CDR1 and CDR2: LGHNA, YNFKEQ. This CDR3 is CASSPRLGGYNEQFF. The CDR3 DNA sequence: TGTGCCAGCAGCCCGAGGCTAGGAGGCTACAATGAGCAGTTCTTC.

The sample holds many counts of this clonotype. This chain connects TRBV7-9 to TRBJ2-7, with TRBD2 as a possible D gene (6 bases). V lost 5 bases and J 5 bases, leaving 16 bases between the germline ends. The CDR3 contains 14 residues. CDR1 SEHNR and CDR2 FQNEAQ come from the germline V gene (reference sequence). CDR3 in amino acids: CASSKGGRAHEQYF. CDR3 nucleotides: TGTGCCAGCAGCAAGGGAGGACGGGCCCACGAGCAGTACTTC.

By share of the sample, this clonotype is medium-sized. The J gene is TRBJ1-2, the V gene TRBV2; D is perhaps TRBD1 (6 bases). CDR3 length: 15 residues. Per the germline V gene, CDR1 is SNHLY and CDR2 is FYNNEI. Between the trimmed V and J ends, which lost 7 bases and 8 bases, there was a span of 23 bases. In DNA, the CDR3 is TGTGCCAGCACCCTAAGCGGGGGGGCGCAGGAGGGCTACACCTTC. Amino acids: CASTLSGGAQEGYTF.

As for this clonotype: A much larger clone lies a single base off, so this may be a read error. V is TRBV5-4 and J is TRBJ2-2; D is ambiguous. CDR3 length: 16 residues. V was cut by 4 bases and J by 0 bases, with 13 bases left in between. CDR1 SGHNT and CDR2 YYREEE come from the germline V gene (reference sequence). Here the CDR3 DNA reads TGTGCCAGCAGCCACCCGACGGTTTCGAACACCGGGGAGCTGTTTTTT. Its translation: CASSHPTVSNTGELFF.

This clonotype was seen ten or more times. V gene TRBV5-5 combines with J gene TRBJ2-1; D ambiguous. The V end lost 4 bases, the J end lost 3 bases, and 14 bases lay between the germline ends. The V gene's germline CDR1 is SGHKS and CDR2 YYEKEE (reference sequence). The CDR3 sequence is 15 residues long. The CDR3 region has the DNA TGTGCCAGCAGCCCGGTCCTCACCTTCTACAATGAGCAGTTCTTC. Its translation: CASSPVLTFYNEQFF.

At least ten counts were recorded for this clonotype. The chain employs TRBV11-2 and TRBJ2-7; TRBD2 agrees at 11 bases. The CDR3 has 15 residues. The germline V gene encodes CDR1 SGHAT and CDR2 FQNNGV. The V and J ends lost 4 bases and 2 bases, in that order; junction bases with no gene match: 4. CDR3: CASSSGLAGTYEQYF. In DNA form, the CDR3 reads TGTGCCAGCAGCTCCGGACTAGCGGGTACCTACGAGCAGTACTTC.

The J gene is TRBJ2-1, the V gene TRBV7-9, with 8 bases lining up with TRBD2. Germline CDR1 and CDR2: SEHNR and FQNEAQ (reference sequence). This CDR3 contains 20 residues. The ends lost 5 bases at V and 7 bases at J; junction bases unmatched: 25. This chain's CDR3 is CASSRGLGSGRPQERNEQFF. The CDR3 DNA is TGTGCCAGCAGCCGAGGACTGGGGAGCGGGAGACCCCAAGAGAGAAATGAGCAGTTCTTC.

This clonotype was counted ten times or more. The CDR3 sequence: CAISEDPTGELFF. Here the CDR3 DNA reads TGTGCCATCAGTGAGGACCCCACCGGGGAGCTGTTTTTT. This chain connects TRBV10-3 to TRBJ2-2; D gene ambiguous. V lost 2 bases, J lost 4 bases, and 5 bases lay in between. This CDR3 region has 13 residues. Looked up from germline, CDR1 is ENHRY and CDR2 is SYGVKD.

As for this clonotype: A much larger clone is a single base away; this may be a read error. The chain is built from TRBV5-1 and TRBJ2-5; D remains unclear. The germline CDR1 and CDR2 sequences are SGHRS and YFSETQ. The CDR3 contains 15 residues. The CDR3 reads CTSSLDVSNRETQYF. In DNA form, the CDR3 reads TGCACCAGCAGCTTGGATGTTAGTAATAGAGAGACCCAGTACTTC.

This clonotype was counted many times. This rearrangement joins TRBV4-1 to TRBJ1-1; D is possibly TRBD1 (6 bases). In germline, CDR1 is MGHRA, CDR2 YSYEKL. The CDR3 is 13 amino acids. V was pared by 4 bases and J by 6 bases, with 12 bases between. CDR3 protein: CASSRDRRAEAFF. DNA for the CDR3: TGCGCCAGCAGCCGAGACAGGAGGGCTGAAGCTTTCTTT.

This clonotype was recorded at least ten times. The chain combines TRBV5-4 with TRBJ1-2; D might be TRBD1 (6 bases). V was pared by 0 bases and J by 2 bases, with 11 bases between. The CDR3 consists of 15 residues. Germline V lookup: CDR1 SGHNT, CDR2 YYREEE (reference sequence). The DNA for the CDR3 is TGTGCCAGCAGCTTGGGCTCAGGGGCCAACTATGGCTACACCTTC. Its translation: CASSLGSGANYGYTF.

This clonotype came up many times. V is TRBV27 and J is TRBJ2-1; the match to TRBD2 covers 9 bases. The CDR3 is 16 amino acids. CDR1 and CDR2 from the germline V gene are MNHEY and SMNVEV (reference sequence). The V and J ends lost 2 bases and 2 bases, in that order; junction bases with no gene match: 4. The CDR3 DNA sequence: TGTGCCAGCAGTTTAGGGAGCGGGGGGCCCTACAATGAGCAGTTCTTC. It translates to CASSLGSGGPYNEQFF.

This clonotype was counted many times. The chain is built from TRBV20-1 and TRBJ2-4; TRBD1 is a possible D gene (6 bases). CDR1 is DFQATT, CDR2 SNEGSKA, per germline (reference sequence). V lost 6 bases and J 7 bases, leaving 19 bases between the germline ends. The CDR3 covers 14 residues. The DNA of the CDR3 is TGCAGTGCCCGCCACCGGGACAACGGGAACATTCAGTACTTC. Encoded protein: CSARHRDNGNIQYF.

In this sample, this clonotype turned up many times. The DNA of the CDR3 is TGCAGTGCTCCCGGTGCAGGGTCGATTGATGAAAAACTGTTTTTT. It specifies CSAPGAGSIDEKLFF. V gene TRBV20-1 combines with J gene TRBJ1-4, with D possibly matching TRBD1 (5 bases). V gave up 5 bases and J gave up 6 bases, with 19 bases separating them. This CDR3 spans 15 amino acids. Looked up from germline, CDR1 is DFQATT and CDR2 is SNEGSKA (reference sequence).

This clonotype was picked up many times. V is TRBV20-1 and J is TRBJ2-5, with unresolved D. In germline, CDR1 is DFQATT, CDR2 SNEGSKA (reference sequence). The CDR3 loop spans 13 amino acids. Trimming removed 2 bases from V and 2 bases from J, with 9 bases in between. CDR3 DNA: TGCAGTGCTAGAAGTTATTTGCAAGAGACCCAGTACTTC. Translated, it gives CSARSYLQETQYF.

This clonotype was recorded many times. The rearrangement uses TRBV7-8 and TRBJ2-1; no clear D gene. Deletions cut 4 bases from V and 0 bases from J, with 10 bases between. This CDR3 is built from 15 residues. Germline-derived CDR1 and CDR2 are SGHVS and FQNEAQ. CDR3 region: CASSSAASSYNEQFF. In DNA, the CDR3 is TGTGCCAGCAGCTCCGCGGCTAGCTCCTACAATGAGCAGTTCTTC.